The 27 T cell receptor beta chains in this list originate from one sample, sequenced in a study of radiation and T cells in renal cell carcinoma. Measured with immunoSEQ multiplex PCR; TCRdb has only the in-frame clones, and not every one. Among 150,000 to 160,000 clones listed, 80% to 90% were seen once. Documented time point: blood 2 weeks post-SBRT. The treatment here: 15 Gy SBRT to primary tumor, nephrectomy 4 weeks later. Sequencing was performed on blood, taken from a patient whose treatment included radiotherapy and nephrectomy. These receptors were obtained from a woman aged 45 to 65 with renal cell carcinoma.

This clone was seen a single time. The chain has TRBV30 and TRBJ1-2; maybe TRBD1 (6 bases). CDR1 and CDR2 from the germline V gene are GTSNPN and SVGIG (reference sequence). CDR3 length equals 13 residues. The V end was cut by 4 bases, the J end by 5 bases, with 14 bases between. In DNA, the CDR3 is TGTGCCTGGATCAGGGGACCGAAATATGGCTACACCTTC. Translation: CAWIRGPKYGYTF.

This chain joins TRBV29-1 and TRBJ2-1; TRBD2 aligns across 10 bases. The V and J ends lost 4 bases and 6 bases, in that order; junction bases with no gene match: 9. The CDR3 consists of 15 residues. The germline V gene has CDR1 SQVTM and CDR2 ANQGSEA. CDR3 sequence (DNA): TGCAGCGTTGTTAGCGGGGGGCCCTTAGCCAATGAGCAGTTCTTC. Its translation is CSVVSGGPLANEQFF.

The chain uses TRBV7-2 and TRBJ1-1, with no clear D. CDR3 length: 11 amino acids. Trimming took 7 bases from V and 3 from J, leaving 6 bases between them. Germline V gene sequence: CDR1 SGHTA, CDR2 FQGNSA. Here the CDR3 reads CASTWDTEAFF. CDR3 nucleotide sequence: TGTGCCAGCACCTGGGACACTGAAGCTTTCTTT.

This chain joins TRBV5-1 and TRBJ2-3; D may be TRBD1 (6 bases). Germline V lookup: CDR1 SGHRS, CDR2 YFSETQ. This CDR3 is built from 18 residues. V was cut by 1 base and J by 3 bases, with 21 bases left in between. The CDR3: CASSLTGFGWANTDTQYF. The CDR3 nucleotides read TGCGCCAGCAGCTTGACAGGGTTCGGCTGGGCGAATACAGATACGCAGTATTTT.

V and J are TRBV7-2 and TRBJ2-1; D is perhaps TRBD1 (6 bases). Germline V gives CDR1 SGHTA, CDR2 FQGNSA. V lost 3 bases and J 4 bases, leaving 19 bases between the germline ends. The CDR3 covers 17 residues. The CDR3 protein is CASSFAPGHRIYNEQFF. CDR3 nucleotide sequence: TGTGCCAGCAGCTTTGCCCCGGGACACAGAATTTACAATGAGCAGTTCTTC.

CDR3 amino acids: CASSTGSGNTIYF. The CDR3 bases are TGTGCCAGTAGTACCGGGTCTGGAAACACCATATATTTT. V gene TRBV19 combines with J gene TRBJ1-3; D gene uncertain. The V gene's germline CDR1 is LNHDA and CDR2 SQIVND (reference sequence). V gave up 4 bases and J gave up 1 base, with 5 bases separating them. This CDR3 region has 13 residues.

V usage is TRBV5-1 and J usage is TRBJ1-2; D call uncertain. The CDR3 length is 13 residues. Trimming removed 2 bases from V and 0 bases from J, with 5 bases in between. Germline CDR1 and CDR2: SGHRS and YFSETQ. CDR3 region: CASSFGPNYGYTF. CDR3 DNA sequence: TGCGCCAGCAGCTTCGGGCCTAACTATGGCTACACCTTC. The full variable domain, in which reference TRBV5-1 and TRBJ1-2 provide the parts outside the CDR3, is KAGVTQTPRYLIKTRGQQVTLSCSPISGHRSVSWYQQTPGQGLQFLFEYFSETQRNKGNFPGRFSGRQFSNSRSEMNVSTLELGDSALYLCASSFGPNYGYTFGSGTRLTVV.

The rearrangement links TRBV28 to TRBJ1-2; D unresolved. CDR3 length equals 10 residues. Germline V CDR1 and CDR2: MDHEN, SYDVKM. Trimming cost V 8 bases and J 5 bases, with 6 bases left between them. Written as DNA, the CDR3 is TGTGCCAGCGGAAAATATGGCTACACCTTC. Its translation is CASGKYGYTF.

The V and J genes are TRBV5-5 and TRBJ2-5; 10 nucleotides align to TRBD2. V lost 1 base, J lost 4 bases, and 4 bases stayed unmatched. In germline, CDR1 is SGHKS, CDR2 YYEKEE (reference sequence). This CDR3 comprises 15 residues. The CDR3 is CASSLYLAGAETQYF. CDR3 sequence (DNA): TGTGCCAGCAGCTTGTATCTAGCGGGGGCAGAGACCCAGTACTTC.

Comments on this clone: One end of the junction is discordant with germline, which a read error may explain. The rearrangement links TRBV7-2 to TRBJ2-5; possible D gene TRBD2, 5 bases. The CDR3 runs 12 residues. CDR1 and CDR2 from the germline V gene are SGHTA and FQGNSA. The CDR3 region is CASSFLGIGSNF. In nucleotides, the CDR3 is TGTGCCAGCAGCTTCTTAGGGATTGGGAGTAACTTC.

CDR3 in amino acids: CASSPLGRGSSYNSPLHF. The CDR3 bases are TGTGCCAGCTCACCACTCGGGAGGGGTAGCTCCTATAATTCACCCCTCCACTTT. The chain links TRBV18 to TRBJ1-6; D is possibly TRBD1 (5 bases). The CDR3 length is 18 residues. Germline V CDR1 and CDR2: KGHSH, LQKENI. V dropped 1 base and J dropped 0 bases, with 13 bases sitting between them.

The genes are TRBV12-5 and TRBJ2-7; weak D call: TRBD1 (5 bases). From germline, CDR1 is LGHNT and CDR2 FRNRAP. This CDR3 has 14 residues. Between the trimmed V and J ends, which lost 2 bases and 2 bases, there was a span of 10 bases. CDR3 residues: CASGLQGSAYEQYF. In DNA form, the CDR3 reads TGTGCTAGTGGTTTGCAGGGCTCGGCCTACGAGCAGTACTTC.

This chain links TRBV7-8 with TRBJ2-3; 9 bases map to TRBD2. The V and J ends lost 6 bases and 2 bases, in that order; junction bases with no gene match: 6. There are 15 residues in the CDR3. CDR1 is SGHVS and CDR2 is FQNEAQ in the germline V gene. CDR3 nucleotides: TGTGCCAGCAGACCTAGCGGGGCCTTCACAGATACGCAGTATTTT. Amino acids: CASRPSGAFTDTQYF. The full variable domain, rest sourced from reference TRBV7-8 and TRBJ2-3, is GAGVSQSPRYKVAKRGQDVALRCDPISGHVSLFWYQQALGQGPEFLTYFQNEAQLDKSGLPSDRFFAERPEGSVSTLKIQRTQQEDSAVYLCASRPSGAFTDTQYFGPGTRLTVL.

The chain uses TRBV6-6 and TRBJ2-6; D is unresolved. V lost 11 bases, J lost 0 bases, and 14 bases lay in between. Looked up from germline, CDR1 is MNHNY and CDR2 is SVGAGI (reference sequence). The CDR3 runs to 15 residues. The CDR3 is CAAIEAHSGANVLTF. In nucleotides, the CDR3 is TGTGCCGCCATCGAAGCCCACTCTGGGGCCAACGTCCTGACTTTC.

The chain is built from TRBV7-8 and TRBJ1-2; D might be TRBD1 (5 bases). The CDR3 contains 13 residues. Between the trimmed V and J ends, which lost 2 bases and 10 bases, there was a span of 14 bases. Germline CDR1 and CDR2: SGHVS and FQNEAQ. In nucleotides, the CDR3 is TGTGCCAGCAGCTTAATTACAGGTGGAGTCTACACCTTC. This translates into CASSLITGGVYTF. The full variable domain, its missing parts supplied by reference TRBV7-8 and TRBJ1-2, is GAGVSQSPRYKVAKRGQDVALRCDPISGHVSLFWYQQALGQGPEFLTYFQNEAQLDKSGLPSDRFFAERPEGSVSTLKIQRTQQEDSAVYLCASSLITGGVYTFGSGTRLTVV.

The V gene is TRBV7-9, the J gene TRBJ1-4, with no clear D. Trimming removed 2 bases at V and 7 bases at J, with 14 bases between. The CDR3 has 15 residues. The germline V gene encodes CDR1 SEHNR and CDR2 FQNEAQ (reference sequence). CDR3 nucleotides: TGTGCCAGCAGCTTAAGTGCAGGCTACGGTGAAAAACTGTTTTTT. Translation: CASSLSAGYGEKLFF. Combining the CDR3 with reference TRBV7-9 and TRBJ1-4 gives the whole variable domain DTGVSQNPRHKITKRGQNVTFRCDPISEHNRLYWYRQTLGQGPEFLTYFQNEAQLEKSRLLSDRFSAERPKGSFSTLEIQRTEQGDSAMYLCASSLSAGYGEKLFFGSGTQLSVL.

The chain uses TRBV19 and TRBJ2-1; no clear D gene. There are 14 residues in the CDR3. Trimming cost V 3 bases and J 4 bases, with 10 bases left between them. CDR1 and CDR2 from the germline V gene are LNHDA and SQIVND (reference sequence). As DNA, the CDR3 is TGTGCCAGTAGTATCAAGCAGGCTTACAATGAGCAGTTCTTC. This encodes CASSIKQAYNEQFF.

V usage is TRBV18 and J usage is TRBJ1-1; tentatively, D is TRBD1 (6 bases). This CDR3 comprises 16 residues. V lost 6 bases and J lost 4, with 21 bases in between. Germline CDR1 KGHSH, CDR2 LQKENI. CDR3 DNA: TGTGCCAGCTCCCCCAGGGGTGAGTGGAGAGGCACTGAAGCTTTCTTT. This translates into CASSPRGEWRGTEAFF.

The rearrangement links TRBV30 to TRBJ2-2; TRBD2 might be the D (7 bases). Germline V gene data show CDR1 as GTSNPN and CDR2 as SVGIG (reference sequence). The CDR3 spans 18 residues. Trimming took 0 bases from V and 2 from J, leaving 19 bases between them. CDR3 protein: CAWSVFAGALINTGELFF. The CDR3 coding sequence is TGTGCCTGGAGTGTCTTCGCGGGGGCCCTAATAAACACCGGGGAGCTGTTTTTT.

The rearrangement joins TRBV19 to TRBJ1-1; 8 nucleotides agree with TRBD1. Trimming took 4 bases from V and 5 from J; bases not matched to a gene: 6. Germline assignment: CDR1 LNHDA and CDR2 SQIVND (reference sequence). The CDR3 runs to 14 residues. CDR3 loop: CASSSNRGRTEAFF. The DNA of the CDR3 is TGTGCCAGTAGTAGCAACAGGGGGAGGACTGAAGCTTTCTTT.

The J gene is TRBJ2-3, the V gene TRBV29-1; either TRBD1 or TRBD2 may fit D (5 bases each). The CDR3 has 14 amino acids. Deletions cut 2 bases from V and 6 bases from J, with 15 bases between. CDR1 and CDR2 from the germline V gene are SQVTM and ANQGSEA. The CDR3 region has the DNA TGCAGCGTTGAAAGGCGAAGGGGACCCGATACGCAGTATTTT. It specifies CSVERRRGPDTQYF.

The CDR3 loop reads CASSESWGAEETQYF. CDR3 DNA sequence: TGTGCCAGCAGTGAGAGTTGGGGGGCCGAAGAGACCCAGTACTTC. V and J are TRBV6-1 and TRBJ2-5; TRBD1 or TRBD2 may be the D gene (6 bases each). The CDR3 is 15 amino acids. Trimming removed 3 bases from V and 3 bases from J, with 14 bases in between. Germline V gives CDR1 MNHNS, CDR2 SASEGT.

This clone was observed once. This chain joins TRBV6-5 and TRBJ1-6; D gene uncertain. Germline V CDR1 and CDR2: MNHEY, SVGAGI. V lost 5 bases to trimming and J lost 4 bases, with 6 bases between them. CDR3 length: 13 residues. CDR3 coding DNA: TGTGCCAGCAGTCCAGCATATAATTCACCCCTCCACTTT. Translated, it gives CASSPAYNSPLHF.

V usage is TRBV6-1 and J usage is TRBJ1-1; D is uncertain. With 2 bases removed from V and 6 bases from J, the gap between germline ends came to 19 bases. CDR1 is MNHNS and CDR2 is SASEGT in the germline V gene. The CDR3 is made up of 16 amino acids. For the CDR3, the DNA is TGTGCCAGCAGTGAACCGGGGAGCGGGCTCTACGCTGAAGCTTTCTTT. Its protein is CASSEPGSGLYAEAFF.

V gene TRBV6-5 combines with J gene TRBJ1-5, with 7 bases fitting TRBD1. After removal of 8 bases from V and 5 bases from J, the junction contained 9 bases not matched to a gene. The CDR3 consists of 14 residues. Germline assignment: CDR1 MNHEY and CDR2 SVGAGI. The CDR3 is CASGGGTADQPQHF. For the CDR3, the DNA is TGTGCCAGCGGCGGGGGGACAGCCGATCAGCCCCAGCATTTT.

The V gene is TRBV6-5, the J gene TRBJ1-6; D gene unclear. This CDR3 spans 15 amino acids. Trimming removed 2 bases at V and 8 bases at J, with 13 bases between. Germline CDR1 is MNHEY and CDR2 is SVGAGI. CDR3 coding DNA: TGTGCCAGCAGTTACGAAGACCGAGGATATTCACCCCTCCACTTT. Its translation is CASSYEDRGYSPLHF.

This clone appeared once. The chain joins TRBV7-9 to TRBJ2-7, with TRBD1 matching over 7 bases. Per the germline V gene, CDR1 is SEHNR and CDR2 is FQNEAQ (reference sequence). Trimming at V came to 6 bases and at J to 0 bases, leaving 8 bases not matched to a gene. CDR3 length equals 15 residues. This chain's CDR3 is CASSFGTGVSYEQYF. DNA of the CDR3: TGTGCCAGCAGTTTTGGTACAGGGGTCTCCTACGAGCAGTACTTC.